This T cell receptor beta chain was profiled in a study of CD8 T cells in ankylosing spondylitis. Quantitative 5'-RACE with molecular barcodes was used to make the TCR beta libraries. TCRdb re-analysed the 5' RACE reads in MiXCR, keeping a single row per CDR3 protein. The table shows around 75,000 distinct CDR3 sequences, with 5.3% occurring only once. This clonotype was recorded many times. The target antigen is unknown. This CDR3 comprises 13 residues. Trimming cost V 1 base and J 3 bases, with 6 bases left between them. General study points: Clones linked to disease were reported to show significant enrichment in matched ankylosing spondylitis synovial fluid. A motif of several highly homologous TCR beta variants was seen as apparently characteristic of ankylosing spondylitis blood. Previously reported in reactive arthritis synovial fluid and blood were some of the motif variants.

The receptor was isolated from a male donor with ankylosing spondylitis or in good health (not recorded which). Sequenced: blood, either unsorted or a sorted T cell fraction (not recorded which). V is TRBV12-3 or TRBV12-4 and J is TRBJ1-1; D is uncertain. The CDR3 protein is CASSLVRDTEAFF. The CDR3 DNA is TGTGCCAGCAGTTTAGTAAGGGACACTGAAGCTTTCTTT.